This TCR beta chain was sequenced during a study of Graves' ophthalmopathy and Graves' hyperthyroidism. Findings and caveats of the study: Blood also harbored most expanded thyroid clonotypes above 0.001 frequency.

Researchers took RNA transcripts and amplified TCR beta CDR3 regions from them. HTBI-primed RT-PCR formed the first round, and a multiplex PCR formed the second. Each CDR3 protein gets one entry after TCRdb re-called the multiplex PCR reads with MiXCR. Here the sample spans roughly 420,000 distinct CDR3 sequences, roughly 21% being singletons. This clonotype was detected many times. Its matching antigen is unknown. Stable hyperthyroidism meant no ophthalmopathy within 18 months of follow-up. Patients were diagnosed from clinical symptoms, serum thyroxine, TRAb, thyroid ultrasound and orbital computed tomography. The sequenced sample was peripheral blood. This clonotype was obtained from a woman aged 18-35 years with stable Graves' hyperthyroidism.

The CDR3 protein is CSAKVLAGAHEQYF. The DNA of the CDR3 is TGCAGTGCTAAGGTACTAGCGGGAGCCCACGAGCAGTACTTC. The chain has TRBV20-1 and TRBJ2-7; 11 bases align to TRBD2. CDR1 and CDR2 from the germline V gene are DFQATT and SNEGSKA (reference sequence). Germline trimming cut 4 bases from V and 5 bases from J; bases unmatched to any gene: 7. The CDR3 has 14 residues.